The next 32 T cell receptor beta chains were all read from a single sample in a study of T cells after yellow fever vaccination. Using its own MiXCR run on the 5' RACE reads, TCRdb lists one record per CDR3 protein. The sample has approximately 300,000 distinct CDR3 sequences, around 6.8% seen once. Sequenced here: PBMCs, sampled approximately 47 days after the first yellow fever vaccination. The receptor source for this set is a man younger than 35 who received the YFV17D yellow fever vaccine.

This clonotype was recorded at least ten times. The junction shows a germline mismatch at one end, possibly a read error. This sequence joins TRBV20-1 and TRBJ2-1; the match to TRBD1 covers 7 bases. CDR1 DFQATT and CDR2 SNEGSKA come from the germline V gene (reference sequence). CDR3 size: 15 residues. CDR3 in amino acids: CSARGGRGNGNEQFF. The CDR3 nucleotides read TGCAGTGCAAGAGGGGGCAGAGGGAACGGCAATGAGCAGTTCTTC.

The chain is built from TRBV5-6 and TRBJ2-7; 9 bases fit TRBD1. This CDR3 region has 14 residues. The trim removed 4 bases at V and 5 bases at J, leaving 7 bases unmatched. Germline CDR1 is SGHDT and CDR2 is YYEEEE. CDR3 bases: TGTGCCAGCAGCACAATACAGGGGGCGGACGAGCAGTACTTC. This sequence encodes CASSTIQGADEQYF.

This clonotype occurred a few times. This rearrangement joins TRBV24-1 to TRBJ1-2; the D gene is possibly TRBD1 (5 bases). V shed 3 bases and J shed 8 bases, with 12 bases lying between them. Germline loops: CDR1 KGHDR, CDR2 SFDVKD. This CDR3 is 13 amino acids long. CDR3 DNA: TGTGCCACCAGTGATCGGTGGGGGGACGGCTACACCTTC. This encodes CATSDRWGDGYTF.

This clonotype was counted between two and nine times. The chain couples TRBV10-3 to TRBJ2-3; 7 bases map to TRBD1. This CDR3 is 15 amino acids long. CDR1 is ENHRY, CDR2 SYGVKD, per germline. V trimming: 6 bases; J trimming: 0 bases; junction bases outside the gene matches: 6. The CDR3 region has the DNA TGTGCCATCAGAGACAGGGTAGCTAGCACAGATACGCAGTATTTT. This encodes CAIRDRVASTDTQYF.

This clonotype was recorded at least ten times. The V and J genes are TRBV20-1 and TRBJ2-3; 10 bases line up with TRBD1. The CDR3 is 17 amino acids. Germline loops: CDR1 DFQATT, CDR2 SNEGSKA (reference sequence). V lost 6 bases to trimming and J lost 1 base; unmatched junction nucleotides: 13. CDR3 nucleotide sequence: TGCAGTGCGTCCGGGACAGGGGCCCCAGGGGGCACAGATACGCAGTATTTT. This translates into CSASGTGAPGGTDTQYF.

Written as DNA, the CDR3 is TGTGCCAGTGCTTCCCGCGGGCCGATTGAAGCTTTCTTT. This encodes CASASRGPIEAFF. The chain recombines TRBV19 with TRBJ1-1, with D unresolved. Deletions cut 8 bases from V and 7 bases from J, with 17 bases between. The V gene's germline CDR1 is LNHDA and CDR2 SQIVND (reference sequence). The CDR3 totals 13 residues.

CDR3 coding DNA: TGTGCCATCAGTGAGAGGACAGGGCACGAGCAGTACTTC. As protein: CAISERTGHEQYF. This chain uses TRBV10-3 with TRBJ2-7, with 8 bases that match TRBD1. V gave up 2 bases and J gave up 5 bases; unmatched junction bases: 2. The CDR3 contains 13 residues. Germline CDR1 and CDR2: ENHRY and SYGVKD.

The chain is built from TRBV7-2 and TRBJ1-5, with a weak D call TRBD1 (5 bases). The CDR3 extends over 13 amino acids. Looked up from germline, CDR1 is SGHTA and CDR2 is FQGNSA. Trimming left V 1 base short and J 6 bases short, with 7 bases between. The CDR3 loop is CASSLVGVQPQHF. As DNA, the CDR3 is TGTGCCAGCAGCTTAGTAGGGGTTCAGCCCCAGCATTTT.

The sample holds a few counts of this clonotype. V and J are TRBV30 and TRBJ1-2; D remains ambiguous. V dropped 2 bases and J dropped 3 bases, with 16 bases sitting between them. CDR3 length: 15 residues. Per the germline V gene, CDR1 is GTSNPN and CDR2 is SVGIG (reference sequence). The CDR3 region is CAWSPGPGSDYGYTF. The CDR3, as DNA: TGTGCCTGGAGTCCTGGGCCGGGAAGCGACTATGGCTACACCTTC.

This clonotype was seen a few times. The rearrangement links TRBV12-3 or TRBV12-4 to TRBJ1-1; D ambiguous. With 6 bases removed from V and 2 bases from J, the gap between germline ends came to 10 bases. The CDR3 sequence is 13 residues long. CDR3 protein: CASSLLSNTEAFF. As DNA, the CDR3 is TGTGCCAGCAGCCTTCTTTCTAACACTGAAGCTTTCTTT.

This clonotype was seen repeatedly, ten times or more. The chain's CDR3 is CASSVDTNQPQHF. CDR3 DNA sequence: TGCGCCAGCAGCGTGGACACTAATCAGCCCCAGCATTTT. The chain links TRBV5-1 to TRBJ1-5, with D perhaps matching TRBD1 (5 bases). Germline CDR1 and CDR2: SGHRS and YFSETQ. Trimming took off 4 bases at V and 4 bases at J, with 9 bases between the two ends. The CDR3 contains 13 residues.

This clonotype was recorded once. The chain has TRBV7-1 and TRBJ2-2; D not certain. TRBV7-1 is an ORF; its function is uncertain. The V end lost 10 bases, the J end lost 13 bases, and 25 bases lay between the germline ends. CDR3 length equals 14 residues. Written as DNA, the CDR3 is TGTGCCATGGGCTCCAGGCTGCTCTGCTGGGTGCTGTTTTTT. This sequence encodes CAMGSRLLCWVLFF.

The V and J genes are TRBV20-1 and TRBJ2-7; 12 nucleotides line up with TRBD2. Trimming at V came to 0 bases and at J to 4 bases, leaving 4 bases not matched to a gene. This CDR3 spans 15 amino acids. CDR1 is DFQATT, CDR2 SNEGSKA, per germline (reference sequence). CDR3 coding DNA: TGCAGTGCTAGAGATTCGGGGACTAGCGGGTACGAGCAGTACTTC. It is translated as CSARDSGTSGYEQYF.

This clonotype was seen more than once but under ten times. The gene calls are TRBV20-1 and TRBJ1-2; D may be TRBD1 (6 bases). Germline loops: CDR1 DFQATT, CDR2 SNEGSKA (reference sequence). The CDR3 length is 15 residues. The ends were cut back, 2 bases at V and 2 bases at J, with 15 bases in the middle. CDR3 nucleotides: TGCAGTGCTAGACCAGGGGTCACCAACAACTATGGCTACACCTTC. Translation gives CSARPGVTNNYGYTF.

The chain carries TRBV9 and TRBJ2-5; TRBD2 is a possible D gene (7 bases). This CDR3 has 16 residues. Germline lookup yields CDR1 SGDLS and CDR2 YYNGEE. Deletions cut 0 bases from V and 0 bases from J, with 12 bases between. The CDR3 coding sequence is TGTGCCAGCAGCGTAGTGGCGGGGGCGTACCAAGAGACCCAGTACTTC. Amino acid sequence: CASSVVAGAYQETQYF.

This clonotype was recorded many times. The chain couples TRBV13 to TRBJ2-7; TRBD2 is a possible D gene (5 bases). This CDR3 is built from 13 residues. V was cut by 5 bases and J by 2 bases, with 10 bases left in between. Germline V CDR1 and CDR2: PRHDT, FYEKMQ (reference sequence). CDR3 residues: CASSREQTYEQYF. The CDR3 bases are TGTGCCAGCAGCCGGGAACAGACCTACGAGCAGTACTTC.

This clonotype was picked up many times. The chain has TRBV15 and TRBJ2-5, with D possibly being TRBD1 (5 bases). This CDR3 comprises 15 residues. Per the germline V gene, CDR1 is LNHNV and CDR2 is YYDKDF (reference sequence). V was shortened by 4 bases and J by 4 bases, with 16 bases between the two germline ends. The CDR3 region is CATSTRTSGSETQYF. The CDR3 region has the DNA TGTGCCACCAGCACCCGGACCTCAGGGTCAGAGACCCAGTACTTC.

This clonotype was seen many times. This chain links TRBV7-9 with TRBJ1-6; D gene unclear. This CDR3 contains 15 residues. The germline gives CDR1 SEHNR, CDR2 FQNEAQ (reference sequence). V was cut by 2 bases and J by 3 bases, with 8 bases left in between. The chain's CDR3 is CASSLSADYNSPLHF. CDR3 coding DNA: TGTGCCAGCAGCTTAAGCGCGGACTATAATTCACCCCTCCACTTT. The variable domain in full, completed from reference TRBV7-9 and TRBJ1-6, reads DTGVSQNPRHKITKRGQNVTFRCDPISEHNRLYWYRQTLGQGPEFLTYFQNEAQLEKSRLLSDRFSAERPKGSFSTLEIQRTEQGDSAMYLCASSLSADYNSPLHFGNGTRLTVT.

This clonotype was counted ten times or more. The chain combines TRBV9 with TRBJ1-1, with unresolved D. Germline V lookup: CDR1 SGDLS, CDR2 YYNGEE. This CDR3 spans 13 amino acids. V was pared by 1 base and J by 0 bases, with 4 bases between. CDR3: CASSVMMNTEAFF. CDR3 nucleotide sequence: TGTGCCAGCAGCGTAATGATGAACACTGAAGCTTTCTTT.

The chain recombines TRBV5-4 with TRBJ2-2, with a weak D call TRBD1 (6 bases). The CDR3 loop spans 14 amino acids. V was trimmed by 1 base and J by 7 bases, leaving 11 bases between them. The germline V gene has CDR1 SGHNT and CDR2 YYREEE (reference sequence). Written as DNA, the CDR3 is TGTGCCAGCAGCTTGACAGGGTTGGACGGGGAGCTGTTTTTT. Amino acids: CASSLTGLDGELFF.

This clonotype appeared many times. The chain couples TRBV28 to TRBJ2-3, with 7 bases lining up with TRBD2. The CDR3 loop spans 16 amino acids. J gave up 2 bases and V 8 bases, and 13 bases lay outside the gene matches. CDR1 and CDR2 (germline): MDHEN, SYDVKM. The CDR3 bases are TGTGCCAGCCCTCCGGTGGGGACTACTGACACAGATACGCAGTATTTT. Translated: CASPPVGTTDTDTQYF. The variable domain in full, completed from reference TRBV28 and TRBJ2-3, reads DVKVTQSSRYLVKRTGEKVFLECVQDMDHENMFWYRQDPGLGLRLIYFSYDVKMKEKGDIPEGYSVSREKKERFSLILESASTNQTSMYLCASPPVGTTDTDTQYFGPGTRLTVL.

This clonotype was detected a few times. The V and J genes are TRBV24-1 and TRBJ2-3; the D gene is possibly TRBD2 (5 bases). Germline CDR1 reads KGHDR; CDR2 reads SFDVKD. The V end was cut by 4 bases, the J end by 0 bases, with 7 bases between. The CDR3 runs to 14 residues. This CDR3 is CATSDRTSTDTQYF. The CDR3 coding sequence is TGTGCCACCAGTGACAGGACTAGCACAGATACGCAGTATTTT.

The chain links TRBV6-2 or TRBV6-3 to TRBJ2-6; the D is unclear. Germline-derived CDR1 and CDR2 are MNHEY and SVGEGT. The CDR3 is 17 residues long. Trimming stripped 2 bases from V and 0 bases from J, with 11 bases between. In DNA form, the CDR3 reads TGTGCCAGCAGTTACAGAGGTCGGAGCTCTGGGGCCAACGTCCTGACTTTC. Translation gives CASSYRGRSSGANVLTF.

In this sample, this clonotype turned up a few times. V gene TRBV28 combines with J gene TRBJ2-7; D possibly corresponds to TRBD2 (5 bases). Per germline, CDR1 MDHEN and CDR2 SYDVKM. Trimming stripped 5 bases from V and 6 bases from J, with 11 bases between. The CDR3 is 12 residues long. The CDR3 DNA reads TGTGCCAGCAGTCCCGGGGTCCTCGAGCAGTACGTC. This gives the protein CASSPGVLEQYV.

Only a few counts were recorded for this clonotype. V and J are TRBV11-2 and TRBJ1-6; D is possibly TRBD1 (6 bases). From germline, CDR1 is SGHAT and CDR2 FQNNGV. The CDR3 extends over 13 amino acids. Trimming shortened V by 7 bases and J by 10 bases, and 14 bases separated the two germline ends. The CDR3 spells CASTIRTDSPLHF. The CDR3 region has the DNA TGTGCCAGCACCATACGGACAGACTCACCCCTCCACTTT. The full variable domain, with the rest looked up from reference TRBV11-2 and TRBJ1-6, is EAGVAQSPRYKIIEKRQSVAFWCNPISGHATLYWYQQILGQGPKLLIQFQNNGVVDDSQLPKDRFSAERLKGVDSTLKIQPAKLEDSAVYLCASTIRTDSPLHFGNGTRLTVT.

The chain combines TRBV19 with TRBJ1-5, with D tentatively TRBD1 (5 bases). The CDR3 runs 14 residues. With 7 bases removed from V and 5 bases from J, the gap between germline ends came to 15 bases. Germline CDR1 and CDR2: LNHDA and SQIVND (reference sequence). Here the CDR3 reads CASKGTGWDQPQHF. Written as DNA, the CDR3 is TGTGCCAGTAAGGGGACCGGTTGGGATCAGCCCCAGCATTTT.

This clonotype was observed at least ten times. This chain links TRBV9 with TRBJ2-5, with D perhaps matching TRBD1 or TRBD2 (5 bases each). Trimming left V 0 bases short and J 2 bases short, with 5 bases between. Germline V CDR1 and CDR2: SGDLS, YYNGEE. This CDR3 is 13 amino acids long. The CDR3: CASSVGGQETQYF. DNA for the CDR3: TGTGCCAGCAGCGTAGGGGGGCAAGAGACCCAGTACTTC.

V usage is TRBV9 and J usage is TRBJ1-2; TRBD1 matches at 7 bases. V was pared by 0 bases and J by 2 bases, with 7 bases of the junction left unmatched. This CDR3 is 16 amino acids long. CDR1 SGDLS and CDR2 YYNGEE come from the germline V gene. CDR3 in amino acids: CASSVGLKGQNYGYTF. The CDR3 nucleotides read TGTGCCAGCAGCGTAGGGCTTAAGGGACAGAACTATGGCTACACCTTC.

In this sample, this clonotype turned up a few times. The gene calls are TRBV5-6 and TRBJ2-7; D gene ambiguous. Between the trimmed V and J ends, which lost 0 bases and 3 bases, there was a span of 7 bases. The length of the CDR3 is 13 residues. Germline CDR1 reads SGHDT; CDR2 reads YYEEEE. This CDR3 reads CASSLGRLYEQYV. The CDR3, as DNA: TGTGCCAGCAGCTTGGGTAGGCTCTACGAGCAGTACGTC.

This clonotype was seen more than once but under ten times. The chain recombines TRBV27 with TRBJ2-2, with D maybe TRBD2 (6 bases). There are 17 residues in the CDR3. Trimming stripped 1 base from V and 1 base from J, with 13 bases between. CDR1 and CDR2 (germline): MNHEY, SMNVEV (reference sequence). DNA for the CDR3: TGTGCCAGCAGTTTATGGTCCGGGGGAATGAACACCGGGGAGCTGTTTTTT. Translating gives CASSLWSGGMNTGELFF.

A note on this clonotype: The junction and the germline gene differ at one end; a read error may be behind it. The chain joins TRBV7-7 to TRBJ2-1, with a weak D call TRBD1 (5 bases). The CDR3 spans 15 residues. The germline V gene encodes CDR1 SSHAT and CDR2 FNYEAQ (reference sequence). The CDR3 sequence: CASSPGYGNGNEQFF. CDR3 nucleotide sequence: TGTGCTAGCAGCCCAGGGTATGGAAACGGCAATGAGCAGTTCTTC.

This clonotype was counted a few times. This chain links TRBV6-5 with TRBJ1-1; D perhaps matches TRBD1 (5 bases). This CDR3 comprises 16 residues. The germline V and J ends were trimmed by 4 bases and 2 bases, with 17 bases remaining between them. Germline CDR1 MNHEY, CDR2 SVGAGI. In DNA form, the CDR3 reads TGTGCCAGCAGTTCCCGCGGGGCAGGTGTTAACACTGAAGCTTTCTTT. Its protein product is CASSSRGAGVNTEAFF.